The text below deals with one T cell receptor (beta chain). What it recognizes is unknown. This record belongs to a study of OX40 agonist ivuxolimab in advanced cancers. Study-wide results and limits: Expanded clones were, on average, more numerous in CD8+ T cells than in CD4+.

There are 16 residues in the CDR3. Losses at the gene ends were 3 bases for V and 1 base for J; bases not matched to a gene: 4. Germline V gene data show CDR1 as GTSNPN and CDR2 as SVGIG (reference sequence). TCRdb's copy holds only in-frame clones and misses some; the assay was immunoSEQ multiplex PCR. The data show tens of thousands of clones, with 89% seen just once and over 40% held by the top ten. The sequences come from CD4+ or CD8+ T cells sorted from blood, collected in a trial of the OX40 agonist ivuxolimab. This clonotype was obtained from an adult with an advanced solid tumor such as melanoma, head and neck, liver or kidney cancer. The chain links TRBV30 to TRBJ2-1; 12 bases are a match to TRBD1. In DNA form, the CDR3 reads TGTGCCTGGAGGGGGACAGGGGGCGAGTCCTACAATGAGCAGTTCTTC. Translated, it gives CAWRGTGGESYNEQFF.